The rows below give T cell receptor beta chains drawn from one sample of a study of cytomegalovirus exposure and HLA in healthy donors. Clones were read by immunoSEQ multiplex PCR, and TCRdb kept only the in-frame ones, dropping some. The sample contains around 150,000 clones, 55% to 75% of which appear only once. Sequences were obtained from PBMCs. All receptors derive from a woman in her fifties or sixties in good health and CMV-seropositive. Each CDR3 is given with its conserved first and last residue. D genes are given only for firm matches. Clone size is not always given. Where it is, it says once, few, many or a class for expanded clones.

len,d_gene,j_gene,abundance,v_gene,CDR3aa,CDR3nt
13,.,TRBJ2-5,.,TRBV4-1,CASSQAPKETQYF,TGCGCCAGCAGCCAAGCCCCCAAAGAGACCCAGTACTTC
13,TRBD1,TRBJ1-5,few,TRBV19,CASQRDRVQPQHF,TGTGCCAGCCAGAGGGACAGGGTTCAGCCCCAGCATTTT
16,.,TRBJ2-7,.,TRBV28,CASSLPRDTNSYEQYF,TGTGCCAGCAGTCTCCCCCGGGACACTAACTCCTACGAGCAGTACTTC
15,.,TRBJ2-3,.,TRBV4-3,CASSQDGTQTGTQYF,TGCGCCAGCAGCCAAGACGGGACACAGACGGGTACGCAGTATTTT
14,.,TRBJ2-1,once,TRBV4-2,CASSQEEGRNEQFF,TGTGCCAGCAGCCAAGAAGAGGGGAGGAATGAGCAGTTCTTC
14,TRBD2,TRBJ2-3,.,TRBV29-1,CSGGLAGVPDTQYF,TGCAGCGGAGGCCTAGCGGGAGTCCCAGATACGCAGTATTTT
17,.,TRBJ2-2,.,TRBV13,CASSPRSGGAWGGELFF,TGTGCCAGCAGCCCCCGGTCGGGGGGCGCATGGGGCGGGGAGCTGTTTTTT
12,TRBD1,TRBJ2-7,.,TRBV28,CASLDRAYEQYF,TGTGCCAGCTTGGACAGGGCCTACGAGCAGTACTTC
13,TRBD2,TRBJ2-1,.,TRBV29-1,CSVGIGRGNEQFF,TGCAGCGTTGGAATCGGGAGGGGCAATGAGCAGTTCTTC
16,TRBD2,TRBJ2-5,.,TRBV5-4,CASSLGSSGSQETQYF,TGTGCCAGCAGCTTGGGGAGTAGCGGGAGCCAAGAGACCCAGTACTTC
19,.,TRBJ1-5,once,TRBV19,CASSIDPRRAEYRNQPQHF,TGTGCCAGTAGTATAGACCCCCGGCGGGCTGAATATCGCAATCAGCCCCAGCATTTT
13,TRBD2,TRBJ2-7,.,TRBV28,CASSSTSGYEQYF,TGTGCCAGCAGCTCAACTAGCGGGTACGAGCAGTACTTC
11,.,TRBJ1-1,.,TRBV29-1,CSVGGRAEAFF,TGCAGCGTTGGAGGGCGCGCTGAAGCTTTCTTT
13,TRBD1,TRBJ1-5,.,TRBV10-2,CASTTGVNQPQHF,TGCGCCAGCACGACAGGGGTCAATCAGCCCCAGCATTTT
13,.,TRBJ1-1,.,TRBV6-5,CAHSTSWNTEAFF,TGTGCCCACTCAACCTCATGGAACACTGAAGCTTTCTTT
14,TRBD1,TRBJ1-5,.,TRBV7-2,CASSLDRGDQPQHF,TGTGCCAGCAGCTTGGACAGGGGGGATCAGCCCCAGCATTTT
15,TRBD2,TRBJ2-1,.,TRBV9,CASSPGLAGGNEQFF,TGTGCCAGCAGCCCCGGACTAGCGGGAGGCAATGAGCAGTTCTTC
13,.,TRBJ2-5,.,TRBV4-1,CASGQGLEETQYF,TGCGCCAGCGGTCAGGGTTTGGAGGAGACCCAGTACTTC
15,TRBD1,TRBJ1-5,.,TRBV19,CASIQGQGSNQPQHF,TGTGCCAGTATCCAGGGACAGGGGAGCAATCAGCCCCAGCATTTT
15,TRBD2,TRBJ2-3,.,TRBV2,CASSATSGFTDTQYF,TGTGCCAGCAGTGCTACTAGCGGGTTCACAGATACGCAGTATTTT
14,TRBD1,TRBJ2-3,.,TRBV11-2,CASSFNRGLEAQYF,TGTGCCAGCAGCTTTAACAGGGGATTGGAGGCGCAGTATTTT
14,.,TRBJ1-2,.,TRBV7-2,CASSFTGPNYGYTF,TGTGCCAGCAGCTTTACAGGGCCTAACTATGGCTACACCTTC
18,TRBD1,TRBJ1-4,.,TRBV7-6,CASSGRTGGAGANEKLFF,TGTGCCAGCAGCGGAAGGACAGGGGGCGCGGGAGCTAATGAAAAACTGTTTTTT
13,TRBD1,TRBJ2-5,.,TRBV7-9,CASSLTGDSTQYF,TGTGCCAGCAGCCTAACAGGGGATTCGACCCAGTACTTC
12,.,TRBJ2-2,.,TRBV7-9,CASSKGVRELFF,TGTGCCAGCAGCAAGGGGGTACGGGAGCTGTTTTTT
15,.,TRBJ2-3,.,TRBV5-4,CASSGKKGGTDTQYF,TGTGCCAGCAGCGGGAAGAAGGGGGGCACAGATACGCAGTATTTT
14,TRBD2,TRBJ2-7,.,TRBV29-1,CSAGLAGVRDEQYF,TGCAGCGCCGGACTAGCGGGAGTTCGGGACGAGCAGTACTTC
14,.,TRBJ1-1,.,TRBV7-9,CASSFVAGDPEAFF,TGTGCCAGCAGCTTTGTGGCAGGGGACCCTGAAGCTTTCTTT
14,.,TRBJ1-1,few,TRBV19,CASSIAGLSTEAFF,TGTGCCAGTAGTATTGCGGGTCTTAGTACTGAAGCTTTCTTT
17,.,TRBJ1-1,few,TRBV5-1,CASSLELGGGVNTEAFF,TGCGCCAGCAGCTTGGAGTTGGGGGGAGGGGTGAACACTGAAGCTTTCTTT
15,TRBD1,TRBJ1-1,.,TRBV7-9,CASSPRQGKGTEAFF,TGTGCCAGCAGCCCCCGACAGGGAAAGGGCACTGAAGCTTTCTTT
16,TRBD1,TRBJ2-7,.,TRBV5-6,CASSLATGQGAGEQYF,TGTGCCAGCAGCTTGGCCACGGGACAGGGGGCTGGCGAGCAGTACTTC
16,TRBD2,TRBJ2-1,.,TRBV7-3,CASSSSTSGIDNEQFF,TGTGCCAGCAGCTCCTCTACTAGCGGGATAGACAATGAGCAGTTCTTC
14,TRBD1,TRBJ1-2,.,TRBV28,CASSQPDRPTGYTF,TGTGCCAGCAGTCAACCGGACAGGCCGACTGGCTACACCTTC
16,TRBD2,TRBJ2-2,.,TRBV9,CASSAPGGPNTGELFF,TGTGCCAGCAGCGCCCCGGGGGGGCCGAACACCGGGGAGCTGTTTTTT
15,TRBD1,TRBJ2-3,.,TRBV2,CASSLRTGKTDTQYF,TGTGCCAGCAGTCTACGGACAGGGAAGACAGATACGCAGTATTTT
15,.,TRBJ2-4,.,TRBV19,CASSPYSLAKNIQYF,TGTGCCAGTAGTCCCTACTCCTTAGCCAAAAACATTCAGTACTTC
12,TRBD1,TRBJ1-2,few,TRBV28,CAIPGQGNGYTF,TGTGCCATACCGGGACAGGGTAATGGCTACACCTTC
14,TRBD2,TRBJ2-1,few,TRBV6-5,CASRSSGSGNEQFF,TGTGCCAGCAGGTCTAGCGGGAGCGGGAATGAGCAGTTCTTC
15,TRBD2,TRBJ2-1,few,TRBV7-3,CASSAGVSMGNEQFF,TGTGCCAGCAGCGCGGGGGTCTCTATGGGGAATGAGCAGTTCTTC
15,.,TRBJ2-7,.,TRBV6-5,CAVSPRGPTKDEQYF,TGTGCCGTATCCCCCAGGGGACCCACGAAGGACGAGCAGTACTTC
15,.,TRBJ2-3,.,TRBV10-3,CAIGRTGNVADTQYF,TGTGCCATCGGAAGAACGGGAAATGTGGCAGATACGCAGTATTTT
15,TRBD1,TRBJ1-4,.,TRBV4-2,CASSPRRGLGEKLFF,TGTGCCAGCAGCCCCCGGAGGGGGCTGGGTGAAAAACTGTTTTTT
10,.,TRBJ2-3,few,TRBV20-1,CSARSDTQYF,TGCAGTGCCCGTTCGGATACGCAGTATTTT
16,.,TRBJ2-7,.,TRBV5-1,CASSLVWRDLRYEQYF,TGCGCCAGCAGCTTGGTTTGGCGGGACTTACGGTACGAGCAGTACTTC
14,TRBD1,TRBJ2-4,.,TRBV28,CASSTRQGRNIQYF,TGTGCCAGCAGTACCAGACAGGGACGAAACATTCAGTACTTC
15,.,TRBJ1-3,.,TRBV15,CATSRDLSSGNTIYF,TGTGCCACCAGCAGAGATCTTTCGTCTGGAAACACCATATATTTT
13,TRBD1,TRBJ1-2,.,TRBV19,CASSTVRGYGYTF,TGTGCCAGTAGTACGGTCAGGGGGTATGGCTACACCTTC
14,TRBD2,TRBJ2-2,.,TRBV7-2,CARGGLGGTGELFF,TGTGCCAGAGGGGGACTAGGAGGCACCGGGGAGCTGTTTTTT
13,.,TRBJ2-7,many,TRBV5-1,CASSLGQSYEQYF,TGCGCCAGCAGCTTGGGACAGTCCTACGAGCAGTACTTC
13,TRBD2,TRBJ2-3,.,TRBV5-6,CASSQQLLAGGYF,TGTGCCAGCAGCCAACAACTACTAGCGGGAGGTTATTTT
15,.,TRBJ1-5,.,TRBV27,CASSATGSGNQPQHF,TGTGCCAGCAGTGCGACAGGATCGGGCAATCAGCCCCAGCATTTT
14,.,TRBJ2-5,.,TRBV28,CASSLSGEQETQYF,TGTGCCAGCAGTTTATCAGGGGAGCAAGAGACCCAGTACTTC
14,.,TRBJ2-7,once,TRBV9,CASSVGGGTYEQYF,TGTGCCAGCAGCGTAGGGGGAGGAACCTACGAGCAGTACTTC